The entry that follows covers one T cell receptor (beta chain) sequence. The junction had 6 bases not matched to a gene; V was cut back by 4 bases and J by 1 base. Germline V gene data show CDR1 as LNHDA and CDR2 as SQIVND (reference sequence). CDR3 size: 16 residues. Only in-frame clones appear in the TCRdb table, and some are missing; sequencing was by immunoSEQ multiplex PCR. The sample shows about 220,000 clones, about nine tenths of them seen only once. The data were taken from a study of blood T cell repertoires in COVID-19. Across the study: Specimens from acute and convalescent COVID-19 originated in the United States, Italy and Spain.

Input material: PBMCs or T cells enriched from blood (not recorded which). The J gene is TRBJ1-5, the V gene TRBV19; 8 bases map to TRBD1. The receptor was derived from a woman younger than 45 who had recovered from COVID-19. DNA of the CDR3: TGTGCCAGTAGTACCGACAGGGGTTGGAGCAATCAGCCCCAGCATTTT. This gives the protein CASSTDRGWSNQPQHF.